This TCR beta chain came from a study of blood T cell repertoires in COVID-19. Across the study: COVID-19 samples, acute and convalescent, were from the United States, Italy and Spain. PBMCs, B-cell-depleted T cells, or T cells were the source of the cDNA or gDNA that made up the material.

Authors' processing steps: The authors estimated nucleated cell counts from reference gene primer amplification. Some clones are missing from TCRdb's copy, which holds only in-frame ones; the method was immunoSEQ multiplex PCR. The DNA gave D and trimming, while V, J and clone size come from that table. The table includes about 71,000 clones, 82% detected once. The CDR3 spans 15 residues. CDR1 is SGHNT, CDR2 YYREEE, per germline (reference sequence). With V trimmed by 4 bases and J by 0 bases, 7 bases remained unmatched. The TCR was taken from a woman older than 75 with acute or convalescent COVID-19. Input material: peripheral blood. V gene TRBV5-4 combines with J gene TRBJ2-7; TRBD1 matches 7 bases. The CDR3 nucleotides read TGTGCCAGCAGCGGGGGACAGCTAAGCTCCTACGAGCAGTACTTC. The encoded protein is CASSGGQLSSYEQYF.